The rows below give T cell receptor beta chains drawn from one sample of a study of blood T cell repertoires in COVID-19. Some clones are missing from TCRdb's copy, which holds only in-frame ones; the method was immunoSEQ multiplex PCR. The data show over 250,000 clones, roughly 91% seen once. The source material was PBMCs or T cells enriched from blood (not recorded which). These receptors were collected from a woman aged 55-70 years who had recovered from COVID-19. Both conserved end residues are part of each CDR3. D genes are given only for firm matches. Not every row has a clone size; where given, it reads once, few, many or a size class.

D | size | J | V | DNA | CDR3
- | - | TRBJ2-6 | TRBV5-6 | TGTGCCAGCAGCTTGGGAGGAGGCGGCTCTGGGGCCAACGTCCTGACTTTC | CASSLGGGGSGANVLTF
TRBD2 | - | TRBJ2-1 | TRBV7-6 | TGTGCCAGCAGCTTACCCGGCGGGAGTCGCCACAATGAGCAGTTCTTC | CASSLPGGSRHNEQFF
TRBD2 | - | TRBJ2-2 | TRBV5-1 | TGCGCCAGCAGCGAGGGAGGGCCCTCCGGGGAGCTGTTTTTT | CASSEGGPSGELFF
- | - | TRBJ2-1 | TRBV9 | TGTGCCAGCAGCGCCGACAAACTAGCCCCCAGGGGGAATGAGCAGTTCTTC | CASSADKLAPRGNEQFF
- | - | TRBJ1-5 | TRBV25-1 | TGTGCCAGCAGTACAGGGTACAATCAGCCCCAGCATTTT | CASSTGYNQPQHF
TRBD1 | once | TRBJ1-3 | TRBV12-5 | TGTGCTAGTGGTTTGGGACAGGGGATCTCTGGAAACACCATATATTTT | CASGLGQGISGNTIYF
TRBD1 | - | TRBJ1-6 | TRBV27 | TGTGCCAGCAGTTTGGGCCAGGGGGGCGGTACACCCCTCCACTTT | CASSLGQGGGTPLHF
- | - | TRBJ1-1 | TRBV11-2 | TGTGCCAGCAGCTTAGCCCACGAGGTGAACACTGAAGCTTTCTTT | CASSLAHEVNTEAFF
- | - | TRBJ1-1 | TRBV28 | TGTGCCACTCTAGGATCGATGAACACTGAAGCTTTCTTT | CATLGSMNTEAFF
TRBD2 | - | TRBJ2-2 | TRBV30 | TGTGCCTGGAGGGACATTGGGGGGGTTACCACCGGGGAGCTGTTTTTT | CAWRDIGGVTTGELFF
- | - | TRBJ1-5 | TRBV12-3/TRBV12-4 | TGTGCCAACCCACAGGGTAGTCAGCCCCAGCATTTT | CANPQGSQPQHF
TRBD2 | - | TRBJ2-7 | TRBV27 | TGTGCCAGCAGTTTTCTAGCGGGAGGCACCTACGAGCAGTACTTC | CASSFLAGGTYEQYF
TRBD2 | - | TRBJ2-3 | TRBV7-8 | TGTGCCAGCAGCATTTTCGTCCAGCGGGAAGGGGATACGCAGTATTTT | CASSIFVQREGDTQYF
- | - | TRBJ1-1 | TRBV3-1/TRBV3-2 | TGTGCCAGCAGCCAGATGGGCAACACTGAAGCTTTCTTT | CASSQMGNTEAFF
- | - | TRBJ2-7 | TRBV18 | TGTGCCAGCGGTACAGAGGACTTCTACGAGCAGTACTTC | CASGTEDFYEQYF
TRBD2 | - | TRBJ2-7 | TRBV5-1 | TGCGCCAGCAGCCGAGACTCCCAGACTAGCGCGGCCTACGAGCAGTACTTC | CASSRDSQTSAAYEQYF
TRBD2 | - | TRBJ2-7 | TRBV19 | TGTGCCAGTAGTCCCACTAGCGGGTACGAGCAGTACTTC | CASSPTSGYEQYF
- | - | TRBJ1-1 | TRBV5-5 | TGTGCCAGCAGCTGGGCTCAGTGGGACACTGAAGCTTTCTTT | CASSWAQWDTEAFF
- | - | TRBJ1-6 | TRBV28 | TGTGCCAGCAGTTTATCAGATTCACCCCTCCACTTT | CASSLSDSPLHF
- | - | TRBJ2-3 | TRBV29-1 | TGCAGCGTTGATATCGTAAGCACAGATACGCAGTATTTT | CSVDIVSTDTQYF
- | once | TRBJ2-2 | TRBV7-3 | TGTGCCAGCAGCGCGGGTGTCGAAACCGGGGAGCTGTTTTTT | CASSAGVETGELFF
TRBD1 | once | TRBJ1-2 | TRBV27 | TGTGCCAGCACCCCCCGGGACAGCGTTAACTATGGCTACACCTTC | CASTPRDSVNYGYTF
- | few | TRBJ1-1 | TRBV6-5 | TGTGCCAGCAGTACCTTTAGTACTGAAGCTTTCTTT | CASSTFSTEAFF
TRBD2 | - | TRBJ2-7 | TRBV4-1 | TGCGCCAGCAGCCAAGATGCGGGACTAAACTACGAGCAGTACTTC | CASSQDAGLNYEQYF
TRBD1 | - | TRBJ1-2 | TRBV18 | TGTGCCAGCTCACCAACAGGGACAGACTCTGGCTACACCTTC | CASSPTGTDSGYTF
- | - | TRBJ1-5 | TRBV18 | TGTGCCAGCTCACCACCGGGAGGGGAGAGGCAGCCCCAGCATTTT | CASSPPGGERQPQHF
- | - | TRBJ1-1 | TRBV4-2 | TGTGCCAGCAGCCAAAATGGCGGGGGCTCGGTTGAAGCTTTCTTT | CASSQNGGGSVEAFF
TRBD1 | - | TRBJ1-1 | TRBV19 | TGTGCCAGTAGCCCGCGCAGGGGGCGCCGAAGCACTGAAGCTTTCTTT | CASSPRRGRRSTEAFF
TRBD1 | - | TRBJ2-7 | TRBV2 | TGTGCCAGCAGTGAAGGGGGAACAGGGGGCTTCGAGCAGTACTTC | CASSEGGTGGFEQYF
- | - | TRBJ2-1 | TRBV5-1 | TGCGCCAGCAGCTTGTTTAGCCCTTCTTACAATGAGCAGTTCTTC | CASSLFSPSYNEQFF
- | - | TRBJ1-1 | TRBV28 | TGTGCCAGCAGTTTAAAGTTCAGGGTGAGACTTGAAGCTTTCTTT | CASSLKFRVRLEAFF
- | - | TRBJ1-5 | TRBV27 | TGTGCCAGCAGTCCCCGGGACACATACAATCAGCCCCAGCATTTT | CASSPRDTYNQPQHF
- | - | TRBJ1-5 | TRBV2 | TGTGCCAGCAGTGAACGCAGGGTGGGTCAGCCCCAGCATTTT | CASSERRVGQPQHF
- | - | TRBJ2-3 | TRBV7-2 | TGTGCCAGCAGACCCAGACAGTCCACAGATACGCAGTATTTT | CASRPRQSTDTQYF
TRBD2 | - | TRBJ2-1 | TRBV27 | TGTGCCAGCAGTTTTTCCGGACTAGCGGGAGGAAATGAGCAGTTCTTC | CASSFSGLAGGNEQFF
TRBD1 | - | TRBJ2-7 | TRBV28 | TGTGCCAGCACCAACCCGGGACAGGGAACGGGGGAGCAGTACTTC | CASTNPGQGTGEQYF
- | - | TRBJ2-7 | TRBV6-1 | TGTGCCAGCAGTGAAGAGCCAGGCGTCTACGAGCAGTACTTC | CASSEEPGVYEQYF